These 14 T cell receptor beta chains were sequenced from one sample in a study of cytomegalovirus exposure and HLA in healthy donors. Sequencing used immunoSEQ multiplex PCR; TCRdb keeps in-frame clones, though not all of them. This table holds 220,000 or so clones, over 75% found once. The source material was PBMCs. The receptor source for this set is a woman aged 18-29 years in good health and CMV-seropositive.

CDR3 amino acids: CASSVADVAKNIQYF. The CDR3 DNA sequence: TGTGCCAGCAGTGTGGCCGATGTAGCCAAAAACATTCAGTACTTC. V usage is TRBV6-1 and J usage is TRBJ2-4, with D uncertain. There are 15 residues in the CDR3. V was pared by 4 bases and J by 0 bases, with 10 bases between. CDR1 is MNHNS, CDR2 SASEGT, per germline.

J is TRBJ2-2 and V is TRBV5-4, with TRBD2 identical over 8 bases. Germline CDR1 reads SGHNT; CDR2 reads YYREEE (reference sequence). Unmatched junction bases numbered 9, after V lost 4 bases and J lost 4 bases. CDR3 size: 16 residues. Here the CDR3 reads CASSPERGTTTGELFF. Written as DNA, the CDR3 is TGTGCCAGCAGCCCCGAGCGGGGGACCACCACCGGGGAGCTGTTTTTT.

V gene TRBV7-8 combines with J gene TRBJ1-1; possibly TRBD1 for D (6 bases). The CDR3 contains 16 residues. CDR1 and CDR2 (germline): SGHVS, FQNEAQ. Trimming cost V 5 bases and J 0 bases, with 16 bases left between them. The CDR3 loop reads CASSPVGGALNTEAFF. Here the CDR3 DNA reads TGTGCCAGCAGCCCGGTAGGGGGAGCCCTGAACACTGAAGCTTTCTTT.

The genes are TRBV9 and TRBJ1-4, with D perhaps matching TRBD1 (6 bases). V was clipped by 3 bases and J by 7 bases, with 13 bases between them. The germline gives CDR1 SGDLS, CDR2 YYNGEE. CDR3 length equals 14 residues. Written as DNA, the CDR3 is TGTGCCAGCAGCGAGCGGGGGGCTGGTGAAAAACTGTTTTTT. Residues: CASSERGAGEKLFF.

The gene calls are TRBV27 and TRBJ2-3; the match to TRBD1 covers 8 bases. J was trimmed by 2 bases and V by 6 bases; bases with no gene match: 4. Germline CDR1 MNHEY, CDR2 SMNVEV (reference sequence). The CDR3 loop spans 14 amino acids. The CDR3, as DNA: TGTGCCAGCAGACAGGGGGTTCTCACAGATACGCAGTATTTT. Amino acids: CASRQGVLTDTQYF.

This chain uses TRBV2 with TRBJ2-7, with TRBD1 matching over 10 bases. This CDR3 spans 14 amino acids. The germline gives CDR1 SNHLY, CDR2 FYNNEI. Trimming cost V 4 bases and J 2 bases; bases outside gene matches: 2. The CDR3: CASSVGQGAYEQYF. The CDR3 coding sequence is TGTGCCAGCAGTGTAGGACAGGGGGCCTACGAGCAGTACTTC.

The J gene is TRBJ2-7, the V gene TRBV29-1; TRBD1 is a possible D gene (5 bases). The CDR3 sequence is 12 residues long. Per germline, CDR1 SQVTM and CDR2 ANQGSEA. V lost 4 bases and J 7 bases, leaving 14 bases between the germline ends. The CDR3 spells CSVGKGWGEQYF. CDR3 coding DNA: TGCAGCGTTGGAAAGGGGTGGGGAGAGCAGTACTTC.

The CDR3 sequence: CASSLGQTTDTQYF. In nucleotides, the CDR3 is TGCGCCAGCAGCTTGGGACAGACCACAGATACGCAGTATTTT. The V gene is TRBV5-1, the J gene TRBJ2-3, with a possible D match to TRBD1 (5 bases). CDR1 and CDR2 (germline): SGHRS, YFSETQ. Trimming cost V 0 bases and J 2 bases, with 7 bases left between them. This CDR3 spans 14 amino acids.

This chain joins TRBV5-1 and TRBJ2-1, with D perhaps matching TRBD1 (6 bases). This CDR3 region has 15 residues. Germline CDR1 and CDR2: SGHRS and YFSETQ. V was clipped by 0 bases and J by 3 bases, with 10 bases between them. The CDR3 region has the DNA TGCGCCAGCAGCTTGGACGGGACAAACTACAATGAGCAGTTCTTC. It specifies CASSLDGTNYNEQFF. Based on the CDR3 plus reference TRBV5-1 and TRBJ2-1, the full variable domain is KAGVTQTPRYLIKTRGQQVTLSCSPISGHRSVSWYQQTPGQGLQFLFEYFSETQRNKGNFPGRFSGRQFSNSRSEMNVSTLELGDSALYLCASSLDGTNYNEQFFGPGTRLTVL.

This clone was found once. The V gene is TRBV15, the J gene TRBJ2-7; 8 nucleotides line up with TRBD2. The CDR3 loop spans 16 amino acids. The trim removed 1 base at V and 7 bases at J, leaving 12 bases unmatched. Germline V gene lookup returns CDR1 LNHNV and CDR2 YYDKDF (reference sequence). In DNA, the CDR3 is TGTGCCACCAGCAGAGCCGGCGGGAGGAGAGCAGGTGAGCAGTACTTC. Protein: CATSRAGGRRAGEQYF.

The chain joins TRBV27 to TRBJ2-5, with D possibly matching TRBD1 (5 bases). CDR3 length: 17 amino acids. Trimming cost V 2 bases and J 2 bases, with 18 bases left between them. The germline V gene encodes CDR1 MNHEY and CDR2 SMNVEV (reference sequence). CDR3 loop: CASSLRPRELSQETQYF. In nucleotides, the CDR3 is TGTGCCAGCAGTTTACGCCCCAGGGAACTCAGTCAAGAGACCCAGTACTTC.

Here the CDR3 reads CASSLGTSGRRDEQYF. For the CDR3, the DNA is TGTGCCAGCAGCCTCGGGACTAGCGGGAGGAGGGACGAGCAGTACTTC. This chain links TRBV9 with TRBJ2-7; 15 nucleotides align to TRBD2. Germline V CDR1 and CDR2: SGDLS, YYNGEE. The trim removed 4 bases at V and 5 bases at J, leaving 7 bases unmatched. The CDR3 length is 16 residues.

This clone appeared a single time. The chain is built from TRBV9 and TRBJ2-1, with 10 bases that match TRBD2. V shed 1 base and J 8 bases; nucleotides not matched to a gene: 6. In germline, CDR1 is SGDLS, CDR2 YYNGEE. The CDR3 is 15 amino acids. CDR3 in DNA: TGTGCCAGCAGCGTATCTAGCGGGAGTATAGATGAGCAGTTCTTC. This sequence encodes CASSVSSGSIDEQFF.

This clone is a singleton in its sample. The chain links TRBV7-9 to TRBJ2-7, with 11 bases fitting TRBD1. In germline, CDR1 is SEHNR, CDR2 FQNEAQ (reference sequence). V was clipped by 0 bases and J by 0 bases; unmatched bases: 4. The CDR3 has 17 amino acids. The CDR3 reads CASSLAGGTGGSYEQYF. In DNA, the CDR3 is TGTGCCAGCAGCTTAGCGGGGGGGACAGGGGGCTCCTACGAGCAGTACTTC.